Below, 20 T cell receptor beta chains from the same sample are listed, as sequenced in a study of T cell clonality in common variable immunodeficiency. This table comes from immunoSEQ multiplex PCR, and its TCRdb copy is limited to in-frame clones, with some not included. This table holds approximately 58,000 clones with no singletons; the top ten claim 4.5% to 5.5%. Sequenced: peripheral blood mononuclear cells. These receptors were taken from a person aged 18-70 years in good health.

This clone showed up many times. The read ends 3 residues before the CDR3 terminus; that terminus is restored from the germline J gene. This chain links TRBV5-1 with TRBJ2-3, with D possibly being TRBD2 (5 bases). The CDR3 consists of 16 residues. Per germline, CDR1 SGHRS and CDR2 YFSETQ. With 0 bases removed from V and 0 bases from J, the gap between germline ends came to 11 bases. The DNA read from the CDR3 is TGCGCCAGCAGCTTGGGGAGCGGACTCAGCACAGATACG. This encodes CASSLGSGLSTDT. The entire CDR3 reads CASSLGSGLSTDTQYF.

This clone was observed many times. The missing CDR3 end, 3 residues past where the read stops, is filled in from the germline J gene. The J gene is TRBJ1-5, the V gene TRBV20-1; 8 bases fit TRBD1. With 5 bases clipped from V and 9 bases from J, the junction kept 12 bases outside the gene matches. The V gene's germline CDR1 is DFQATT and CDR2 SNEGSKA (reference sequence). The CDR3 runs 14 residues. CDR3 in amino acids: CSAGRTGTKGPQHF. CDR3 DNA (partial): TGCAGTGCTGGCCGGACAGGGACAAAAGGGCCC.

This clone was counted ten times or more. CDR3 loop: CASSWTDSSYEQYF. The part of the CDR3 DNA that was read is TGCGCCAGCAGCTGGACGGACAGTTCCTACGAG. The V call is TRBV5-1, the J call TRBJ2-7; D is possibly TRBD1 (6 bases). The read ends 3 residues early relative to the CDR3; the germline J gene fills the gap. The germline gives CDR1 SGHRS, CDR2 YFSETQ. The CDR3 covers 14 residues. The ends were cut back, 3 bases at V and 1 base at J, with 11 bases in the middle.

This clone was found many times. The sequenced fragment ends 3 residues before the CDR3 boundary, so the rest is inferred from the germline J gene. The chain links TRBV6-1 to TRBJ2-1; 7 nucleotides agree with TRBD2. V lost 2 bases and J lost 7; bases outside the gene matches: 2. There are 13 residues in the CDR3. From germline, CDR1 is MNHNS and CDR2 SASEGT. The CDR3 sequence is CASSERLANEQFF. The DNA read from the CDR3 is TGTGCCAGCAGTGAAAGACTAGCTAATGAG.

In its sample, this clone was seen many times. The read comes to an end 3 residues before the CDR3 does, leaving the germline J gene to fill in the end. V is TRBV19 and J is TRBJ2-2, with TRBD2 identical over 16 bases. The ends lost 7 bases at V and 2 bases at J; junction bases unmatched: 7. CDR1 LNHDA and CDR2 SQIVND come from the germline V gene (reference sequence). The CDR3 has 18 amino acids. The CDR3 protein is CASTPGLAGGTNTGELFF. The CDR3 DNA, read in part, is TGTGCCAGTACTCCGGGACTAGCGGGAGGGACAAACACCGGGGAG.

This clone was detected ten times or more. The read halts 3 residues ahead of the CDR3 end, with the missing end drawn from the germline J gene. The chain uses TRBV6-2 or TRBV6-3 and TRBJ2-3; 12 bases agree with TRBD2. Trimming took 5 bases from V and 0 from J; bases not matched to a gene: 0. CDR1 MNHEY and CDR2 SVGEGT come from the germline V gene. There are 15 residues in the CDR3. This CDR3 reads CASSGLAGSTDTQYF. The CDR3 DNA, read in part, is TGTGCCAGCAGTGGACTAGCGGGGAGCACAGATACG.

This clone was counted many times. The CDR3 extends 3 residues past the end of the read, so its final part is completed from the germline J gene. Other DNA sequences within the sample encode an identical CDR3. The chain joins TRBV20-1 to TRBJ1-4; the match to TRBD1 covers 9 bases. V was pared by 8 bases and J by 7 bases, with 8 bases of the junction left unmatched. The CDR3 spans 13 residues. The germline V gene encodes CDR1 DFQATT and CDR2 SNEGSKA (reference sequence). The CDR3 loop is CSTPGQGLEKLFF. The DNA read from the CDR3 is TGCAGTACGCCGGGACAGGGTCTTGAAAAA.

This clone was counted ten times or more. The read ends 3 residues shy of where the CDR3 ends; the end is completed using the germline J gene. This chain uses TRBV5-1 with TRBJ1-1, with 8 bases aligning to TRBD1. Germline lookup yields CDR1 SGHRS and CDR2 YFSETQ. V lost 4 bases and J lost 5; bases outside the gene matches: 7. The CDR3 consists of 14 residues. The CDR3 here is CASSPAGQGTEAFF. The sequenced part of the CDR3 DNA is TGCGCCAGCAGCCCAGCTGGACAGGGAACTGAA.

This clone has at least ten counts. Read data end 3 residues before the CDR3 end; the end is taken from the germline J gene. The genes are TRBV10-3 and TRBJ2-6; 9 nucleotides line up with TRBD1. CDR1 ENHRY and CDR2 SYGVKD come from the germline V gene. This CDR3 has 19 residues. The junction had 8 bases not matched to a gene; V was cut back by 2 bases and J by 0 bases. The CDR3 bases that were read are TGTGCCATCAGTGAGGCCCCGGGACAGGGAACCTCTGGGGCCAACGTC. Translation: CAISEAPGQGTSGANV. The CDR3 reads in full as CAISEAPGQGTSGANVLTF.

This clone was recorded a few times. The read terminates 3 residues ahead of where the CDR3 ends, so the germline J gene completes it. The rearrangement links TRBV11-2 to TRBJ2-1, with D unclear. Trimming removed 0 bases at V and 8 bases at J, with 5 bases between. The CDR3 is 12 residues long. Per germline, CDR1 SGHAT and CDR2 FQNNGV. The CDR3 bases that were read are TGTGCCAGCAGCTTAGATCAGGATGAG. This codes for CASSLDQDE. The whole CDR3 sequence reads CASSLDQDEQFF.

This clone has ten or more counts. The CDR3 bases that were read are TGCGCCAGCAGCCCGGGACAGCCCGTGGACGAG. Translation: CASSPGQPVDE. The entire CDR3 protein reads CASSPGQPVDEQYF. The rearrangement joins TRBV5-1 to TRBJ2-7; 7 bases line up with TRBD1. The read falls 3 residues short of the CDR3 end, and the missing part is taken from the germline J gene. The ends lost 4 bases at V and 5 bases at J; junction bases unmatched: 9. Per the germline V gene, CDR1 is SGHRS and CDR2 is YFSETQ. This CDR3 contains 14 residues.

This clone showed up many times. The read halts 3 residues ahead of the CDR3 end, with the missing end drawn from the germline J gene. The V and J genes are TRBV2 and TRBJ1-2; a possible D gene is TRBD1 (5 bases). The V end was cut by 2 bases, the J end by 3 bases, with 13 bases between. There are 15 residues in the CDR3. Germline V gives CDR1 SNHLY, CDR2 FYNNEI. CDR3 loop: CASSESRGAYYGYTF. The CDR3 bases that were read are TGTGCCAGCAGTGAATCAAGAGGGGCCTACTATGGC.

This clone has a count of ten or more. The read terminates 3 residues ahead of where the CDR3 ends, so the germline J gene completes it. The chain combines TRBV12-3 or TRBV12-4 with TRBJ1-2; D remains ambiguous. This CDR3 contains 13 residues. Trimming removed 2 bases at V and 3 bases at J, with 7 bases between. The CDR3 loop is CASSLNSYYGYTF. CDR3 DNA, as far as it was read: TGTGCCAGCAGTTTAAACAGCTACTATGGC.

This clone was counted at least ten times. The sequence runs out 3 residues before the end of the CDR3; the remainder is reconstructed from the germline J gene. The chain is built from TRBV7-9 and TRBJ1-5; D remains ambiguous. CDR1 is SEHNR, CDR2 FQNEAQ, per germline (reference sequence). Trimming took off 3 bases at V and 4 bases at J, with 4 bases between the two ends. The CDR3 covers 12 residues. Partial CDR3 DNA: TGTGCCAGCAGCTTTAGTAATCAGCCC. Residues: CASSFSNQP. The whole CDR3 sequence reads CASSFSNQPQHF. Complete variable domain (other parts from reference TRBV7-9 and TRBJ1-5): DTGVSQNPRHKITKRGQNVTFRCDPISEHNRLYWYRQTLGQGPEFLTYFQNEAQLEKSRLLSDRFSAERPKGSFSTLEIQRTEQGDSAMYLCASSFSNQPQHFGDGTRLSIL.

This clone occurred many times. The sequence runs out 3 residues before the end of the CDR3; the remainder is reconstructed from the germline J gene. The same CDR3 also results from other DNA sequences found in this sample. The gene calls are TRBV19 and TRBJ1-1; D not certain. Germline V gives CDR1 LNHDA, CDR2 SQIVND (reference sequence). With 3 bases removed from V and 0 bases from J, the gap between germline ends came to 5 bases. This CDR3 has 13 amino acids. The CDR3 spells CASSISVNTEAFF. The DNA read from the CDR3 is TGTGCCAGTAGTATTTCGGTGAACACTGAA.

This clone was found many times. Read coverage stops 3 residues before the CDR3 terminus; the germline J gene supplies the remainder. V and J are TRBV5-6 and TRBJ2-5; 7 bases agree with TRBD2. Losses at the gene ends were 0 bases for V and 3 bases for J; bases not matched to a gene: 2. In germline, CDR1 is SGHDT, CDR2 YYEEEE. The CDR3 loop spans 14 amino acids. The DNA read from the CDR3 is TGTGCCAGCAGCTTGGTTGGGGGGGAAGAGACC. Translating it yields CASSLVGGEET. The full CDR3 protein is CASSLVGGEETQYF.

This clone was recorded at least ten times. The CDR3 goes on 3 residues after the read ends, and that part is filled in from the germline J gene. The J gene is TRBJ2-5, the V gene TRBV7-2; 9 bases match TRBD2. CDR1 is SGHTA, CDR2 FQGNSA, per germline. The junction had 3 bases not matched to a gene; V was cut back by 2 bases and J by 5 bases. This CDR3 has 14 amino acids. The CDR3 loop is CASSLIAGAETQYF. The covered CDR3 bases are TGTGCCAGCAGCTTAATAGCGGGAGCGGAGACC.

This clone was counted ten times or more. The read terminates 3 residues before the CDR3 end, so the remaining end is supplied by the germline J gene. V is TRBV4-2 and J is TRBJ1-2, with 12 nucleotides matching TRBD1. Germline V gene data show CDR1 as LGHNA and CDR2 as YNFKEQ. The CDR3 runs 18 residues. The trim removed 5 bases at V and 1 base at J, leaving 11 bases unmatched. CDR3 bases read: TGTGCCAGCAGCAAAGGGACAGGGGGCAGAATAATTAACTATGGC. Translated, it gives CASSKGTGGRIINYG. The CDR3 in full is CASSKGTGGRIINYGYTF.

This clone has at least ten counts. From the germline J gene comes the end of the CDR3, since the read stops 3 residues before it. V gene TRBV20-1 combines with J gene TRBJ2-1; 9 bases agree with TRBD2. The CDR3 covers 16 residues. V shed 1 base and J 9 bases; nucleotides not matched to a gene: 13. Germline-derived CDR1 and CDR2 are DFQATT and SNEGSKA (reference sequence). CDR3 protein: CSARAKVAGGPGEQFF. The DNA read from the CDR3 is TGCAGTGCTAGAGCCAAGGTGGCGGGAGGGCCTGGTGAG.

The table lists this clone with many counts. The CDR3 extends 3 residues past the end of the read, so its final part is completed from the germline J gene. V gene TRBV7-2 combines with J gene TRBJ2-3; no clear D. The CDR3 is 14 amino acids. CDR1 is SGHTA and CDR2 is FQGNSA in the germline V gene. V shed 7 bases and J shed 0 bases, with 11 bases lying between them. CDR3 in amino acids: CASKNQRSTDTQYF. Incomplete CDR3 DNA: TGTGCCAGCAAGAATCAGAGGAGCACAGATACG.